Given below is one T cell receptor (beta chain) in context. Source study methods: Nucleated cell counts were estimated from reference gene primer amplification. TCRdb keeps only in-frame clones here, not all; method: immunoSEQ multiplex PCR. That table is the source of V, J and clone size, and D and trimming were worked out from the DNA. This sample has roughly 100,000 clones, with 85% found just once. This record comes from a study of blood T cell repertoires in COVID-19. CDR1 and CDR2 from the germline V gene are MNHNY and SVGAGI (reference sequence). The CDR3 sequence is 15 residues long. Trimming took off 0 bases at V and 7 bases at J, with 16 bases between the two ends.

This receptor was taken from a man aged 50-60 years with acute or convalescent COVID-19. Sequencing input: peripheral blood. V is TRBV6-6 and J is TRBJ2-7; D call uncertain. The CDR3 sequence is CASSYSHVGVQEQYF. CDR3 DNA: TGTGCCAGCAGTTACTCTCACGTCGGAGTCCAGGAGCAGTACTTC.